A selection of T cell receptor beta chains follows, all from one sample in a study of blood T cell repertoires in COVID-19. Clones were sequenced by immunoSEQ multiplex PCR, and TCRdb holds only the in-frame ones, with some missing. The profile shows roughly 200,000 clones, around nine tenths of them singletons. The sample taken for sequencing was peripheral blood. The receptors come from a woman aged 18-29 years who had recovered from COVID-19. Both conserved end residues are part of each CDR3. D genes are given only for firm matches. Some rows mark clone size as missing; the rest say once, few, many or name a class of expanded clone.

DNA	CDR3	V	J	size	D
TGCGCCAGCAGCTTGTCGTCAGTAGCCAAAAACATTCAGTACTTC	CASSLSSVAKNIQYF	TRBV5-1	TRBJ2-4	.	.
TGTGCCAGCAGCCTGGGGGGGGTCACAGATACGCAGTATTTT	CASSLGGVTDTQYF	TRBV3-1/TRBV3-2	TRBJ2-3	.	TRBD2
TGTGCCAGCAGCTTAGACGGAGGGCGCTACGAGCAGTACTTC	CASSLDGGRYEQYF	TRBV7-2	TRBJ2-7	.	.
TGTGCCAGCAGTCCGGGGAGGGGAGGAGGCAATGAGCAGTTCTTC	CASSPGRGGGNEQFF	TRBV27	TRBJ2-1	.	TRBD2
TGTGCCAGCAGTGAACAGGGAGATGGGACAGATACGCAGTATTTT	CASSEQGDGTDTQYF	TRBV6-4	TRBJ2-3	.	.
TGTGCCAGCAGCTTAGATCCCCCAGGGGGCCCGACTGAAGCTTTCTTT	CASSLDPPGGPTEAFF	TRBV7-6	TRBJ1-1	.	TRBD1
TGTGCCAGCAGCCGGGGGGGCTTGAGCTATGGCTACACCTTC	CASSRGGLSYGYTF	TRBV14	TRBJ1-2	.	.
TGCGCCAGCAGCTTGGAGGCGGGGACTGGAAACACCATATATTTT	CASSLEAGTGNTIYF	TRBV5-1	TRBJ1-3	.	.
TGTGCCAGCAGCTTATTTTACGGGAGTGGAGATACGCAGTATTTT	CASSLFYGSGDTQYF	TRBV7-7	TRBJ2-3	.	.
TGCGCCAGCAGCAATCATCGGAGCCTGAACACTGAAGCTTTCTTT	CASSNHRSLNTEAFF	TRBV5-1	TRBJ1-1	.	.
TGTGCCAGCAGTGAACAGGGGGCGTATTCACCCCTCCACTTT	CASSEQGAYSPLHF	TRBV28	TRBJ1-6	.	TRBD1
TGTGCCAGCAGCCCTCGGTATGGCACTGAAGCTTTCTTT	CASSPRYGTEAFF	TRBV11-3	TRBJ1-1	few	.
TGTGCCACCAGCAGAGATCACAGGGGCGGATCACCCCTCCACTTT	CATSRDHRGGSPLHF	TRBV15	TRBJ1-6	.	TRBD1
TGTGCCAGCAGTGACTCGACTAGCGGGAGCACAGATACGCAGTATTTT	CASSDSTSGSTDTQYF	TRBV6-4	TRBJ2-3	many	TRBD2
TGTGTCAGAAGCTTATGGGTTCAGGGAAAGGAGGGGCCCCAGCATTTT	CVRSLWVQGKEGPQHF	TRBV7-5	TRBJ1-5	.	.
TGTGCTAGTGGTTTTCCCAGGAACCATGGCTACACCTTC	CASGFPRNHGYTF	TRBV12-5	TRBJ1-2	.	.
TGTGCCAGTACCAGGACAGGGGGGATAGTAGAGACCCAGTACTTC	CASTRTGGIVETQYF	TRBV19	TRBJ2-5	.	TRBD1
TGTGCCAGCTCCCTGCAACGTGTCCGGGAGGACACTGAAGCTTTCTTT	CASSLQRVREDTEAFF	TRBV18	TRBJ1-1	.	.
TGTGCCAGCAGTTACCGACAGGGAAGCGAGCAGTACTTC	CASSYRQGSEQYF	TRBV6-2/TRBV6-3	TRBJ2-7	.	TRBD1
TGCGCCAGCAGCCAAATGGAGCAAAATTACAATGAGCAGTTCTTC	CASSQMEQNYNEQFF	TRBV4-3	TRBJ2-1	.	.
TGTGCCAGCAGTTTAGGGGCAGGGGTCGAGGGGGAGACCCAGTACTTC	CASSLGAGVEGETQYF	TRBV27	TRBJ2-5	.	.
TGTGCCACCGACCTCAGGGGAGGCTACACCTTC	CATDLRGGYTF	TRBV6-4	TRBJ1-2	.	.
TGTGCCAGCAGTTTAGATCTAGCGACCTCCTACAATGAGCAGTTCTTC	CASSLDLATSYNEQFF	TRBV28	TRBJ2-1	.	.
TGTGCCAGCAGCTCGGGGGGGGGCCGCCATCAGCCCCAGCATTTT	CASSSGGGRHQPQHF	TRBV7-2	TRBJ1-5	.	.
TGTGCCAGCAGTGACGATCGAGGTTTAGTAACCGGGGAGCTGTTTTTT	CASSDDRGLVTGELFF	TRBV6-4	TRBJ2-2	.	.
TGCGCCAGCAGTTTTCTTACAGGGGGTGATGGCTACACCTTC	CASSFLTGGDGYTF	TRBV5-1	TRBJ1-2	.	TRBD1
TGTGCCAGCAGCTTAGGGGGCGATGAGCAGTTCTTC	CASSLGGDEQFF	TRBV7-9	TRBJ2-1	few	.
TGTGCCAGCAGCCTTAGTACCGGGACAGGGGGCACCGGGGAGCTGTTTTTT	CASSLSTGTGGTGELFF	TRBV11-2	TRBJ2-2	.	TRBD1
TGCGCCAGCAGCTTGGCTGCGGGAGGGCCCTACGAGCAGTACTTC	CASSLAAGGPYEQYF	TRBV5-1	TRBJ2-7	many	TRBD2
TGTGCCAGCAGTTTAATCCTAGCGTCTGCCGAGCAGTACTTC	CASSLILASAEQYF	TRBV27	TRBJ2-7	.	.
TGTGCCAGTAGTATCCACAGCGGGAGCTCCTACAATGAGCAGTTCTTC	CASSIHSGSSYNEQFF	TRBV19	TRBJ2-1	.	TRBD2
TGTGCCAGCAGTTACAACAGGGACGCGGCTTTCTTT	CASSYNRDAAFF	TRBV6-5	TRBJ1-1	.	.
TGTGCCAGCAGCTGGGGACTAGCGGGAGGGCCAGAGACCCAGTACTTC	CASSWGLAGGPETQYF	TRBV7-9	TRBJ2-5	.	TRBD2
TGTGCCAGCAGCTTCAAGCCCGGGACAGGAGAGGCTTTCTTT	CASSFKPGTGEAFF	TRBV7-2	TRBJ1-1	.	TRBD1
TGTGCCAGCAGTTTGCGCGGCGTCGGCCCAGATACGCAGTATTTT	CASSLRGVGPDTQYF	TRBV27	TRBJ2-3	.	.
TGTGCCTGGAGTGAGGGCGGGAGCTCCTACGAGCAGTACTTC	CAWSEGGSSYEQYF	TRBV30	TRBJ2-7	.	TRBD2
TGTGCCAGCAGCTTAGTTGGAGGGCGCGCAACTAATGAAAAACTGTTTTTT	CASSLVGGRATNEKLFF	TRBV13	TRBJ1-4	.	.
TGCAGTGCTAAAGCGGGTGAGCAGTACTTC	CSAKAGEQYF	TRBV20-1	TRBJ2-7	few	.
TGTGCCAGCGCCGCGAACGCCGCTTCCGAGCAGTACTTC	CASAANAASEQYF	TRBV7-3	TRBJ2-7	.	.
TGTGCCAGCAGCAAGAGCTCCTACAATGAGCAGTTCTTC	CASSKSSYNEQFF	TRBV6-5	TRBJ2-1	.	.
TGTGCCTGGAGTGGATTGACAGGATCGAACTATGGCTACACCTTC	CAWSGLTGSNYGYTF	TRBV30	TRBJ1-2	.	.
TGTGCCAGTAGTTTGGACAGAGCTAACTATGGCTACACCTTC	CASSLDRANYGYTF	TRBV19	TRBJ1-2	.	.
TGTGCCAGCAGGGGGCCCAGGGAGGGATACGAGCAGTACTTC	CASRGPREGYEQYF	TRBV7-9	TRBJ2-7	.	TRBD2
TGCAGTGCTAGACTGGGCGATGAGCAGTTCTTC	CSARLGDEQFF	TRBV20-1	TRBJ2-1	once	.
TGTGCCTGGAGCAACGGAGGGTCTGGTTCACCCCTCCACTTT	CAWSNGGSGSPLHF	TRBV30	TRBJ1-6	few	.
TGTGCCAGCAGCCAAATTTCTATGAACACTGAAGCTTTCTTT	CASSQISMNTEAFF	TRBV3-1/TRBV3-2	TRBJ1-1	few	.
TGTGCCAGCAGTGAAGCTTACGGGACTAGCGACTACAATGAGCAGTTCTTC	CASSEAYGTSDYNEQFF	TRBV6-1	TRBJ2-1	.	TRBD2
TGCGCCAGCAGCCGCCAGGACTACACAGATACGCAGTATTTT	CASSRQDYTDTQYF	TRBV4-3	TRBJ2-3	.	.
TGTGCCATCAGTCTTAGGGGGCCCGAGGAAGAAGCTTTCTTT	CAISLRGPEEEAFF	TRBV10-3	TRBJ1-1	.	TRBD1
TGCAGCGGGGGAGGAGGATCTGGAAACACCATATATTTT	CSGGGGSGNTIYF	TRBV29-1	TRBJ1-3	once	.
TGTGCCTGGAGTCCGACCCCGGGGAGGGGGGGAGATACGCAGTATTTT	CAWSPTPGRGGDTQYF	TRBV30	TRBJ2-3	.	.
TGTGCCACCAGCGTTGGGCGGGAGGGCCTCAACGAGCAGTACTTC	CATSVGREGLNEQYF	TRBV15	TRBJ2-7	.	TRBD2
TGTGCCAGCAGCCAAGAAGACGGGGACACTGAAGCTTTCTTT	CASSQEDGDTEAFF	TRBV4-2	TRBJ1-1	.	.
TGTGCCAGCAGTTACTTCGCGGGAGGGCCTTTTCTACTCTACGAGCAGTACTTC	CASSYFAGGPFLLYEQYF	TRBV6-2/TRBV6-3	TRBJ2-7	.	TRBD2
TGTGCCAGCAGCACCCGAGGGGGATCCTCTGGAAACACCATATATTTT	CASSTRGGSSGNTIYF	TRBV9	TRBJ1-3	.	.